This T cell receptor (beta chain) emerged from a study of response to subunit inactivated influenza vaccine. V shed 0 bases and J shed 10 bases, with 9 bases lying between them. CDR3 length: 12 amino acids. CDR1 is SQVTM and CDR2 is ANQGSEA in the germline V gene. Broader study findings: The authors offered the suggestion that each seasonal influenza vaccination recruits few new T cells.

About this clonotype: Its antigen is unidentified. This could be a read error, since a much larger clone is one nucleotide away. Because the CDR3 is missing its conserved closing phenylalanine or tryptophan, this is likely a read error.

One entry per CDR3 protein results from TCRdb running MiXCR on the RT-PCR reads. The repertoire includes fewer than 350,000 distinct CDR3 sequences, 20% to 25% of them detected once, and roughly 10% sits in the top ten. The receptor comes from a man aged 45 to 70 who received an inactivated influenza vaccine. J is TRBJ1-4 and V is TRBV29-1, with D possibly TRBD1 on 5 matching bases. Sequences were derived from PBMCs from blood, sampled 21 months after vaccination. The CDR3 loop reads CSVEERGVKLFC. CDR3 nucleotide sequence: TGCAGCGTTGAAGAACGGGGGGTAAAACTGTTTTGT.